The present entry profiles one TCR beta chain with its context. Its specificity is unknown. This sample stems from a study of a mutant IDH1 vaccine in newly diagnosed glioma. The table came from immunoSEQ multiplex PCR; TCRdb's copy has only in-frame clones and leaves some out. Among roughly 30,000 clones listed, approximately 77% were seen once. Described time point: week 35, safety follow-up. Every vaccination contained 300 ug of the mutant IDH1 20-mer peptide and was paired with topical imiquimod. V was shortened by 3 bases and J by 5 bases, with 7 bases between the two germline ends. Looked up from germline, CDR1 is DFQATT and CDR2 is SNEGSKA (reference sequence). The CDR3 spans 11 residues.

Sequencing was performed on PBMCs, taken from a glioma patient whose treatment included an IDH1 peptide vaccine. The TCR sequence derives from a man younger than 40 with glioma. The chain is built from TRBV20-1 and TRBJ1-1; no clear D gene. CDR3 residues: CSASQRTEAFF. CDR3 bases: TGCAGTGCTAGCCAGAGGACTGAAGCTTTCTTT.